The clone carrying this T cell receptor (beta chain) was found many times. As yet, its antigen is unknown. The sample belongs to a study of CD8 T cells in ankylosing spondylitis. Findings and caveats of the study: There was a TCR beta motif, made of several highly homologous variants, that appeared characteristic of ankylosing spondylitis blood.

This CDR3 contains 14 residues. Germline V gene data show CDR1 as MNHNS and CDR2 as SASEGT. The ends were cut back, 5 bases at V and 8 bases at J, with 17 bases in the middle. TCRdb re-analysed the 5' RACE reads in MiXCR, keeping a single row per CDR3 protein. The profile shows fewer than 550,000 distinct CDR3 sequences, approximately 5.3% of them singletons. This sequence joins TRBV6-1 and TRBJ2-3; TRBD1 is a possible D gene (5 bases). The TCR comes from a male donor with ankylosing spondylitis. Specimen: blood, either unsorted or a sorted T cell fraction (not recorded which). As DNA, the CDR3 is TGTGCCAGCAGTCCGTCGACAGCCCCGGGTACGCAGTATTTT. Its protein product is CASSPSTAPGTQYF.